The 4 T cell receptor beta chains below come from one sample, sequenced in a study of blood T cell repertoires in COVID-19. The data were produced by immunoSEQ multiplex PCR, yet TCRdb's version contains in-frame clones alone and is incomplete. The top ten hold about 1.7% of the sample, which has a few hundred thousand clones, around 84% seen once. Sequencing input: PBMCs or T cells enriched from blood (not recorded which). The receptors stem from a man aged 35 to 55 who had recovered from COVID-19.

This clone has only one observation. The chain couples TRBV6-4 to TRBJ1-2; the match to TRBD1 covers 8 bases. Germline trimming cut 2 bases from V and 7 bases from J; bases unmatched to any gene: 15. In germline, CDR1 is MRHNA, CDR2 SNTAGT. The CDR3 totals 17 residues. The CDR3: CASSDKFQGAHVAGYTF. The CDR3 DNA follows: TGTGCCAGCAGTGACAAATTCCAGGGGGCCCACGTCGCTGGCTACACCTTC.

This clone was detected once. The gene calls are TRBV9 and TRBJ1-3, with 9 bases identical to TRBD1. CDR3 length: 17 amino acids. CDR1 and CDR2 (germline): SGDLS, YYNGEE. V gave up 6 bases and J gave up 1 base; unmatched junction bases: 11. The CDR3 DNA is TGTGCCAGCACCGGACAGGGGCCACATTCTTCTGGAAACACCATATATTTT. It translates to CASTGQGPHSSGNTIYF.

This clone was observed a few times. This chain uses TRBV7-6 with TRBJ1-2; 7 bases fit TRBD1. The J segment lost 5 bases and the V segment lost 3 bases, leaving 3 bases of the junction unmatched. CDR1 SGHVS and CDR2 FNYEAQ come from the germline V gene. CDR3 length: 13 residues. Written as DNA, the CDR3 is TGTGCCAGCAGCTTTACAGGGGATTATGGCTACACCTTC. Translating it yields CASSFTGDYGYTF.

V usage is TRBV11-3 and J usage is TRBJ2-1, with D tentatively TRBD2 (6 bases). The CDR3 consists of 15 residues. Germline V lookup: CDR1 SGHNT, CDR2 YENEEA. Trimming removed 1 base at V and 4 bases at J, with 11 bases between. In DNA form, the CDR3 reads TGTGCCAGCAGCTTAGTATTAGCGGATTACAATGAGCAGTTCTTC. This sequence encodes CASSLVLADYNEQFF.